Included here is one T cell receptor beta chain sequence, with context. What it binds is not known. Trimming left V 8 bases short and J 3 bases short, with 5 bases between. CDR1 MNHNY and CDR2 SVGAGI come from the germline V gene (reference sequence). This CDR3 is built from 11 residues. The data were obtained in a study of siplizumab effects on memory and regulatory T cells. Each sample had roughly 10^5 TCR templates assayed. The protocol was immunoSEQ multiplex PCR, while the TCRdb copy is restricted to in-frame clones and leaves out a portion. The table lists around 100,000 clones, roughly 93% of them singletons, with 1% to 1.5% in the top ten. Study results and limitations: The study found that siplizumab significantly reduced alloreactive sequences traceable to unstimulated CD4+ memory cells. Assignment to unstimulated subsets succeeded for only a minor fraction of the alloreactive clones. Reactions containing siplizumab showed mappable alloreactive CD4+ clones averaging about 70% Treg-derived, versus 25% to 30% in controls.

The specimen was non-Treg CD4+ T cells sorted from blood. The TCR sequence derives from a human donor in good health. The rearrangement links TRBV6-6 to TRBJ2-1; D is uncertain. CDR3 region: CASRNYNEQFF. The CDR3 coding sequence is TGTGCCAGCCGAAACTACAATGAGCAGTTCTTC.